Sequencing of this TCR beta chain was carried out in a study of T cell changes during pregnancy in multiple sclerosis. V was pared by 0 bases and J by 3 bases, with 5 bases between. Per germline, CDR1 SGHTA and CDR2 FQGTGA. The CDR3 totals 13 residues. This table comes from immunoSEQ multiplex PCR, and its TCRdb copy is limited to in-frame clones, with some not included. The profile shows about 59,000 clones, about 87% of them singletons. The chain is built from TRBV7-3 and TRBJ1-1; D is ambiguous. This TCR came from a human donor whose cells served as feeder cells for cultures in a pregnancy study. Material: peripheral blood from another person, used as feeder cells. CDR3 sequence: CASSLTSDTEAFF. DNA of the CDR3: TGTGCCAGCAGCTTAACCTCGGACACTGAAGCTTTCTTT.